Listed here is a single T cell receptor (beta chain). The CDR3 loop spans 14 amino acids. The germline gives CDR1 MGHRA, CDR2 YSYEKL. Trimming left V 0 bases short and J 3 bases short, with 7 bases between. Roughly three months, about 14 weeks, into antiretroviral therapy, follow-up blood was collected. All unsorted peripheral T cells were captured because whole blood was used without fractionation. This entry comes from a study of HIV-infected patients and healthy controls. cDNA was made from around 0.45 ug RNA using alpha and beta constant primers. Separate chain-specific third strand synthesis with multiplexing indices produced the alpha and beta libraries. Ligation attached cDNA to a 5' RACE adapter that carried a random hexamer and SP2 site. TCRdb re-derived calls from the 5' RACE reads in MiXCR, one entry per CDR3 protein. The data show about 14,000 distinct CDR3 sequences, around 10% seen once.

V usage is TRBV4-1 and J usage is TRBJ2-3; D call uncertain. This receptor was obtained from an adult with HIV infection. The donor label of this sample is uncertain. The material was blood, obtained during antiretroviral therapy. DNA for the CDR3: TGCGCCAGCAGCCAAGATCCGAGGACAGATACGCAGTATTTT. This gives the protein CASSQDPRTDTQYF.